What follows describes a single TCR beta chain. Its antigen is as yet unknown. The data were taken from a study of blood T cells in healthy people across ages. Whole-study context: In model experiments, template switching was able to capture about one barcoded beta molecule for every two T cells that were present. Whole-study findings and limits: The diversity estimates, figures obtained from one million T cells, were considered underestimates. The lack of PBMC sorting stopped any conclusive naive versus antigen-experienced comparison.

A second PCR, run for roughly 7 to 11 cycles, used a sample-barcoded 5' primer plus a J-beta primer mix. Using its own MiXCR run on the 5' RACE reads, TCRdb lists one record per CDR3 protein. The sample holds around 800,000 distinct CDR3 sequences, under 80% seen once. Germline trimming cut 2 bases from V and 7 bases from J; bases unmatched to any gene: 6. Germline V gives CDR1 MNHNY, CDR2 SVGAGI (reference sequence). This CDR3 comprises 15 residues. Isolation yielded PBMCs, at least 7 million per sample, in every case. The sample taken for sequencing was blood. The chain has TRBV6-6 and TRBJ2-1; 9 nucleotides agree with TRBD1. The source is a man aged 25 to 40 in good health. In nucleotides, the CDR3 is TGTGCCAGCAGTTACATACAGGGGGCGGAAAATGAGCAGTTCTTC. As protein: CASSYIQGAENEQFF.